This T cell receptor (beta chain) was retrieved from a study of cytomegalovirus exposure and HLA in healthy donors. Amplification used 60 Vbeta primers and 13 Jbeta primers. The repertoire was sequenced with immunoSEQ multiplex PCR; TCRdb's copy has only in-frame clones and lacks some. The sample holds about 210,000 clones, over 60% seen once. The CDR3 has 13 amino acids. CDR1 is SGDLS, CDR2 YYNGEE, per germline. Trimming pared 2 bases from V and 5 bases from J, leaving 10 bases between. This receptor was identified in a male donor in good health and CMV-seronegative. The V gene is TRBV9, the J gene TRBJ1-1, with D perhaps TRBD1 (5 bases). Sequencing was carried out using PBMCs. The CDR3 nucleotides are TGTGCCAGCAGCGTGGGGGGGAAGACTGAAGCTTTCTTT. It encodes CASSVGGKTEAFF. The entire variable domain, with the rest obtained from reference TRBV9 and TRBJ1-1, is as follows: DSGVTQTPKHLITATGQRVTLRCSPRSGDLSVYWYQQSLDQGLQFLIQYYNGEERAKGNILERFSAQQFPDLHSELNLSSLELGDSALYFCASSVGGKTEAFFGQGTRLTVV.